This T cell receptor (beta chain) came from a study of fetal regulatory T cell absence and autoimmunity listed by TCRdb under 2017. For the wider study: Exocrine pancreas autoimmunity was observed in the IPEX patients in the absence of clinical diabetes. What the research found in general, with its limitations: Cord blood and pancreas had broadly similar TRB gene family usage, which resembled published neonatal and adult repertoires. The oligoclonal enrichment was taken as support for antigen-driven autoimmunity in the pancreas before birth in IPEX syndrome. Significant oligoclonal enrichment of the TCR compartment was observed in pancreas versus cord blood, with some top clones enriched more than 100-fold.

Details on this clone: Its antigen remains undetermined. Base qualities are not at hand, and no much larger clone is one base apart.

The DNeasy Blood and Tissue Kit was used to extract about 1.9-3 ug of genomic DNA from either umbilical cord blood or frozen pancreas. On the immunoSEQ human TCRbeta survey platform, TCRbeta CDR3 regions were amplified and barcoded with a two-step multiplex PCR. Illumina instruments were used to sequence the libraries, and IgH from the same samples was sequenced in parallel. The original methods were these. To remove PCR and sequencing errors, raw reads were filtered against IMGT V, D, J definitions and grouped with a nearest-neighbor algorithm. Clones were defined as identical nucleotide sequences, and differential abundance between tissues was assessed by per-clone Fisher exact tests with a pFDR threshold of p<0.01. Clones whose frequencies were too low for statistical inference were excluded by a minimum inclusion filter of 10 in either sample. The immunoSEQ Analyzer was used for pairwise clonal comparisons, and IMGT tools were used to assess gene family usage. TCRdb retrieved this table from immuneACCESS and kept in-frame rearrangements only. Not all clones are present; in checked studies, unresolved V genes account for under half, and no reason is known for the remainder. Clone size and V and J calls were adopted from that table, with D and trimming inferred from the DNA. The table for this sample lists tens of thousands of clones; roughly four fifths of them were counted only once. The leading ten clones occupy 0.35% to 0.45% of the sample.

Including cysteine and phenylalanine, the CDR3 has 15 amino acids. Just CDR3 DNA is preserved here, 45 bases in frame from base 1. V lost 3 bases and J lost 8 bases; the stretch between them is 16 bases long. The germline V gene sets CDR1 to SGHTA and CDR2 to FQGNSA. The sequencing sample was made of cord blood. The TCR sequence derives from a newborn boy with IPEX syndrome. Recombination joined TRBV7-2 with TRBJ1-4, with the D gene call left open. In nucleotide form, the sequence is TGTGCCAGCAGCTTCGATGCACGGCGGGAGGAAAAACTGTTTTTT. Translated, it gives CASSFDARREEKLFF. The full variable domain, completed from the reference TRBV7-2 and TRBJ1-4 proteins outside the CDR3, reads GAGVSQSPSNKVTEKGKDVELRCDPISGHTALYWYRQSLGQGLEFLIYFQGNSAPDKSGLPSDRFSAERTGGSVSTLTIQRTQQEDSAVYLCASSFDARREEKLFFGSGTQLSVL.